The 20 T cell receptor beta chains below were found in one sample sequenced in a study of cytomegalovirus exposure and HLA in healthy donors. Amplification used 60 Vbeta primers and 13 Jbeta primers. The table came from immunoSEQ multiplex PCR; TCRdb's copy has only in-frame clones and leaves some out. The sample holds about 180,000 clones, about four fifths seen once. Sequencing input: PBMCs. The receptors were gathered from a woman in her fifties or sixties in good health and CMV-seronegative.

This clone was recorded only once. The chain is built from TRBV7-6 and TRBJ2-1; 7 nucleotides agree with TRBD2. The J segment lost 7 bases and the V segment lost 6 bases, leaving 15 bases of the junction unmatched. The CDR3 length is 16 residues. Germline lookup yields CDR1 SGHVS and CDR2 FNYEAQ. CDR3: CASSEANAGVANEQFF. DNA of the CDR3: TGTGCCAGCAGTGAGGCCAATGCGGGAGTGGCGAATGAGCAGTTCTTC.

The V and J genes are TRBV27 and TRBJ2-7; TRBD2 matches 10 bases. The germline CDR1 and CDR2 sequences are MNHEY and SMNVEV (reference sequence). The length of the CDR3 is 16 residues. Trimming took 7 bases from V and 4 from J; bases not matched to a gene: 13. DNA of the CDR3: TGTGCCAGCACCCCGGGACGAGCGGGGGGGCTTTACGAGCAGTACTTC. Translating it yields CASTPGRAGGLYEQYF.

This chain links TRBV15 with TRBJ2-7; tentative D call: TRBD1 (6 bases). This CDR3 has 13 residues. Germline assignment: CDR1 LNHNV and CDR2 YYDKDF (reference sequence). Deletions cut 5 bases from V and 3 bases from J, with 11 bases between. CDR3 in amino acids: CATSDRMIYEQYF. The CDR3 bases are TGTGCCACCAGCGACAGGATGATCTACGAGCAGTACTTC.

Written as DNA, the CDR3 is TGTGCCAGCAGCTCCTCCGGGACATTGTCCTACGAGCAGTACTTC. Translation: CASSSSGTLSYEQYF. The rearrangement joins TRBV7-2 to TRBJ2-7, with D possibly matching TRBD1 (6 bases). V lost 4 bases and J lost 1, with 14 bases in between. The CDR3 contains 15 residues. Germline loops: CDR1 SGHTA, CDR2 FQGNSA.

This chain joins TRBV28 and TRBJ1-5; TRBD1 is a possible D gene (5 bases). The CDR3 contains 18 residues. Trimming took 5 bases from V and 2 from J, leaving 22 bases between them. Looked up from germline, CDR1 is MDHEN and CDR2 is SYDVKM. The CDR3 DNA reads TGTGCCAGCAGTGGGGGGGGGTTTGGGGCGATCGGCAATCAGCCCCAGCATTTT. Encoded protein: CASSGGGFGAIGNQPQHF. Full variable domain (outside the CDR3, taken from reference TRBV28 and TRBJ1-5): DVKVTQSSRYLVKRTGEKVFLECVQDMDHENMFWYRQDPGLGLRLIYFSYDVKMKEKGDIPEGYSVSREKKERFSLILESASTNQTSMYLCASSGGGFGAIGNQPQHFGDGTRLSIL.

This clone occurred once. The rearrangement uses TRBV7-6 and TRBJ2-5, with 10 bases lining up with TRBD2. The end of the DNA is better explained by TRBJ2-7, so the J call may be wrong. The germline gives CDR1 SGHVS, CDR2 FNYEAQ. This CDR3 has 15 amino acids. The CDR3, as DNA: TGTGCCAGCAGCCGAAAGCGGGAGGGAGCCTACGAGCAGTACTTC. It codes for CASSRKREGAYEQYF.

This chain links TRBV7-2 with TRBJ2-5; 7 nucleotides agree with TRBD2. The CDR3 length is 17 residues. Germline V CDR1 and CDR2: SGHTA, FQGNSA. J gave up 7 bases and V 5 bases, and 19 bases lay outside the gene matches. CDR3 nucleotides: TGTGCCAGCAGCGAAATGATAGCGGGCCTTTCCCTGGGGACCCAGTACTTC. Translation gives CASSEMIAGLSLGTQYF.

The chain couples TRBV11-3 to TRBJ2-5, with D possibly TRBD1 on 6 matching bases. The CDR3 spans 14 residues. Germline loops: CDR1 SGHNT, CDR2 YENEEA. V lost 5 bases and J lost 0, with 10 bases in between. This CDR3 reads CASSEGTNQETQYF. The CDR3 coding sequence is TGTGCCAGCAGCGAGGGGACAAACCAAGAGACCCAGTACTTC.

This chain links TRBV30 with TRBJ2-3; 14 positions match TRBD2. Germline V gene data show CDR1 as GTSNPN and CDR2 as SVGIG (reference sequence). J gave up 5 bases and V 7 bases, and 14 bases lay outside the gene matches. The CDR3 spans 17 residues. The CDR3, as DNA: TGTGCCTCGGTTCGGCCGGGACTAGCGGGGGAGAGAGATACGCAGTATTTT. Residues: CASVRPGLAGERDTQYF.

This clone was seen once. The chain is built from TRBV4-1 and TRBJ1-5, with D perhaps TRBD1 (5 bases). Germline V gives CDR1 MGHRA, CDR2 YSYEKL. With 1 base removed from V and 4 bases from J, the gap between germline ends came to 23 bases. The CDR3 loop spans 19 amino acids. The CDR3 here is CASSQGRLGQGGGNQPQHF. For the CDR3, the DNA is TGCGCCAGCAGCCAAGGGCGCTTGGGGCAGGGAGGAGGTAATCAGCCCCAGCATTTT.

The rearrangement joins TRBV7-2 to TRBJ1-1; D gene unclear. Trimming took 3 bases from V and 6 from J, leaving 17 bases between them. CDR3 length: 15 residues. Germline V lookup: CDR1 SGHTA, CDR2 FQGNSA. The CDR3 region has the DNA TGTGCCAGCAGCTTTCAGGTTCCTACACTCTCTGAAGCTTTCTTT. This translates into CASSFQVPTLSEAFF.

The chain uses TRBV7-3 and TRBJ2-3, with 10 bases aligning to TRBD2. The CDR3 length is 15 residues. The ends lost 6 bases at V and 0 bases at J; junction bases unmatched: 3. Per the germline V gene, CDR1 is SGHTA and CDR2 is FQGTGA. CDR3 nucleotide sequence: TGTGCCAGCAGTCGACTAGCGGGTAGCACAGATACGCAGTATTTT. This gives the protein CASSRLAGSTDTQYF. The complete variable domain, with remaining parts taken from reference TRBV7-3 and TRBJ2-3, reads GAGVSQTPSNKVTEKGKYVELRCDPISGHTALYWYRQSLGQGPEFLIYFQGTGAADDSGLPNDRFFAVRPEGSVSTLKIQRTERGDSAVYLCASSRLAGSTDTQYFGPGTRLTVL.

The chain has TRBV2 and TRBJ2-5; 7 nucleotides match TRBD1. The CDR3 covers 13 residues. Trimming cost V 6 bases and J 8 bases; bases outside gene matches: 9. Germline CDR1 is SNHLY and CDR2 is FYNNEI. As DNA, the CDR3 is TGTGCCAGCAGGCGCGACAGGGATGGCACCCAGTACTTC. It codes for CASRRDRDGTQYF.

This clone was recorded only once. The V and J genes are TRBV18 and TRBJ2-3; 14 bases agree with TRBD2. Germline CDR1 KGHSH, CDR2 LQKENI. This CDR3 has 16 residues. The junction had 3 bases not matched to a gene; V was cut back by 3 bases and J by 4 bases. Here the CDR3 DNA reads TGTGCCAGCTCACCGGGACTAGCGGGAGACGCAGATACGCAGTATTTT. It codes for CASSPGLAGDADTQYF.

The chain links TRBV10-3 to TRBJ2-3, with D perhaps TRBD1 (5 bases). The V end lost 1 base, the J end lost 6 bases, and 17 bases lay between the germline ends. CDR3 length: 16 residues. Germline V gene data show CDR1 as ENHRY and CDR2 as SYGVKD. CDR3: CAISEYLAQGEDTQYF. The CDR3, as DNA: TGTGCCATCAGTGAGTATTTGGCGCAGGGTGAGGATACGCAGTATTTT.

The chain recombines TRBV5-5 with TRBJ2-2; 12 bases map to TRBD2. Looked up from germline, CDR1 is SGHKS and CDR2 is YYEKEE (reference sequence). CDR3 length: 19 amino acids. V gave up 2 bases and J gave up 5 bases; unmatched junction bases: 13. The CDR3 bases are TGTGCCAGCAGCTTAAGCTTCTGGACTAGCGGGATTTATACCGGGGAGCTGTTTTTT. Protein sequence: CASSLSFWTSGIYTGELFF.

The J gene is TRBJ2-3, the V gene TRBV5-1, with 10 bases fitting TRBD2. V dropped 0 bases and J dropped 6; count of bases not matched to a gene: 10. The CDR3 is made up of 17 amino acids. CDR1 SGHRS and CDR2 YFSETQ come from the germline V gene. The CDR3 nucleotides read TGCGCCAGCAGCTTGGTCGCTAGCGGGAGTGGGCGGGATACGCAGTATTTT. Its protein is CASSLVASGSGRDTQYF. Filled out from reference TRBV5-1 and TRBJ2-3, the complete variable domain reads KAGVTQTPRYLIKTRGQQVTLSCSPISGHRSVSWYQQTPGQGLQFLFEYFSETQRNKGNFPGRFSGRQFSNSRSEMNVSTLELGDSALYLCASSLVASGSGRDTQYFGPGTRLTVL.

This clone appeared once. The rearrangement links TRBV2 to TRBJ2-2; D uncertain. CDR1 is SNHLY and CDR2 is FYNNEI in the germline V gene. Trimming stripped 3 bases from V and 1 base from J, with 9 bases between. CDR3 length: 15 residues. The CDR3 sequence: CASSDPDKNTGELFF. CDR3 in DNA: TGTGCCAGCAGTGACCCAGACAAGAACACCGGGGAGCTGTTTTTT.

V gene TRBV15 combines with J gene TRBJ2-1; 9 nucleotides align to TRBD2. The V gene end was trimmed by 7 bases and the J gene end by 1 base; junction bases not matched to a gene: 14. This CDR3 contains 18 residues. The V gene's germline CDR1 is LNHNV and CDR2 YYDKDF (reference sequence). The DNA of the CDR3 is TGTGCCACCACTCGGGGGGCTAGCGGGATTGGATCCTACAATGAGCAGTTCTTC. Encoded protein: CATTRGASGIGSYNEQFF.

This chain links TRBV7-2 with TRBJ2-7; TRBD2 matches at 10 bases. V lost 3 bases and J lost 6; bases outside the gene matches: 11. The germline gives CDR1 SGHTA, CDR2 FQGNSA. CDR3 size: 16 residues. The CDR3 bases are TGTGCCAGCAGCTTGGGGTCTAGCGGGGGCCAGGGCGAGCAGTACTTC. Protein product: CASSLGSSGGQGEQYF.